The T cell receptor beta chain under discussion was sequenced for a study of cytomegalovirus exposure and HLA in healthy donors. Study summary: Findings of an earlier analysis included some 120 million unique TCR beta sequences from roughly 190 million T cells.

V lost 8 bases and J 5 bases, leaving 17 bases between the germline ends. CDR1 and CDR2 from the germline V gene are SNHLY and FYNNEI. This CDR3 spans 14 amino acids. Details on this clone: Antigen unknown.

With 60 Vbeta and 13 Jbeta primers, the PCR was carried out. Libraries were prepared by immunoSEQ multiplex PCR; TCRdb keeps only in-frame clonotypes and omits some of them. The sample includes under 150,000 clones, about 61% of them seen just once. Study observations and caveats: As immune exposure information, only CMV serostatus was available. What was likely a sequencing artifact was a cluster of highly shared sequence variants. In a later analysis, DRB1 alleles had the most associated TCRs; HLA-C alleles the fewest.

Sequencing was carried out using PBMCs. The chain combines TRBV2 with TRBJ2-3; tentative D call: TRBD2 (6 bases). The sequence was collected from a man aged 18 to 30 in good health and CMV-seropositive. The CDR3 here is CASGRLVERDTQYF. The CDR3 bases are TGTGCCAGCGGAAGACTAGTCGAGAGAGATACGCAGTATTTT. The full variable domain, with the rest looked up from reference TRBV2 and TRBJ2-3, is EPEVTQTPSHQVTQMGQEVILRCVPISNHLYFYWYRQILGQKVEFLVSFYNNEISEKSEIFDDQFSVERPDGSNFTLKIRSTKLEDSAMYFCASGRLVERDTQYFGPGTRLTVL.